The sequence of this TCR beta chain was determined in a study of T cells in Graves' hyperthyroidism and ophthalmopathy (dated by TCRdb to the late 2010s). About the full investigation: Peripheral blood was sampled at the time of initial diagnosis, prior to any treatment. The paper describes TCR Vbeta CDR3 sequencing of 135 peripheral blood samples, made up of fewer than 50 ophthalmopathy patients, around 73 hyperthyroidism patients and some 17 progressor patients. Once sampling was done, hyperthyroidism patients were given methimazole at a starting dose of 30 mg daily, whereas ophthalmopathy patients were given high-dose intravenous methylprednisolone. Whether ophthalmopathy could be predicted prospectively was tested in an independent validation cohort made up of 18 to 20 hyperthyroidism patients plus 17 patients who later progressed to ophthalmopathy. For training and testing, the roughly 93 patients in the discovery cohort were randomly divided in a 7:3 ratio. To identify distinguishing TCR V-J signatures, a discovery cohort of roughly 100 patients was used, comprising under 45 with Graves' ophthalmopathy and around 60 with stable Graves' hyperthyroidism. The study also compared thyroid tissue and blood T-cell repertoires from several Graves' hyperthyroidism patients.

In its sample, this clonotype was seen many times. The specificity of this receptor is unknown. Base quality data are lacking; no much larger clone is found one base away. Overall study outcomes, separate from this receptor: Most expanded thyroid clonotypes (frequency above 0.001) were also detected in blood, a finding suggesting that blood repertoires may reflect thyroid immune responses. A model built on a 13 V-J signature distinguished ophthalmopathy from stable hyperthyroidism, reaching about 88% sensitivity and about 81% specificity in cross-validation and 80%/75% in testing. No statistical method was used to fix the sample size in advance, and group allocation was not hidden from the investigators. During validation, the model predicted progression to ophthalmopathy a median of about 6.3 months ahead of onset, with almost 71% sensitivity and more than 72% specificity.

Compared with germline, V lacks 0 bases and J lacks 5 bases; bases without a gene match: 6. Via the germline V gene (reference sequence), CDR1 is DFQATT and CDR2 SNEGSKA. Spanning cysteine to phenylalanine, the CDR3 consists of 14 amino acids. Of all the DNA, just the CDR3 is kept, 42 bases in frame from base 1. Ophthalmopathy patients had moderately to severely active disease, Clinical Activity Score of at least 3, NOSPECS grade of at least 4, and duration under 3 months. Patients with uncontrolled infections, other autoimmune diseases, pregnancy or lactation were excluded. Diagnoses were based on clinical symptoms, serum thyroxine and TRAb, thyroid ultrasound and orbital computed tomography. PBMCs were separated from over 9 ml of fresh peripheral blood using Ficoll-Paque density gradient centrifugation. Total RNA was extracted using Trizol reagent, and RNA quality was assessed on an Agilent 2100 Bioanalyzer.

The TCR beta CDR3 regions were amplified from RNA transcripts. A first-round RT-PCR of the TCR CDR3 used the HTBI primer set with the Qiagen OneStep RT-PCR kit. A second multiplex PCR round built the libraries, followed by size selection and purification. The libraries were sequenced on an Illumina HiSeq2000 using paired-end 100 bp reads. The original methods were these. SOAPnuke was used to process the raw data, throwing out any read that contained adapters or uncalled bases, had a mean Phred below 15, or lacked an exact constant-primer or identifier match. COPE v1.2.5 was used to merge the high-quality paired reads, and each unique nucleotide sequence was defined as a clonotype. MiTCR v1.1 was used to align clonotypes to the IMGT TRBV, TRBD and TRBJ reference segments. Analysis was restricted to V-J combinations with a frequency above 0.0001, which covered roughly 99% of repertoires. The TCS score was defined as the ratio of F50 (clonal expansion) to E x V (chaos), calculated using BLOSUM62-based TCRdist between CDR3 peptides within each V-J. Welch's t-statistics and random forest reduced approximately 520 V-J features to under 15, which were used in a naive Bayes classifier (R e1071). The public reads were reprocessed in TCRdb via fastp at Q25 and MiXCR, keeping in-frame beta chains. Entries are consolidated by CDR3 protein sequence, retaining the most common genes and DNA. These V and J calls are TCRdb output, not the study's own analysis. The sample contains a few hundred thousand distinct CDR3 sequences, roughly a sixth of them found a single time. The top ten hold 25% to 30% of the sample.

Sequenced input: blood. The V gene is TRBV20-1 and the J gene is TRBJ2-5, and 7 junctional nucleotides match TRBD2. The sequence came from a woman in her 30s with Graves' ophthalmopathy. The CDR3: CSARDAGVGETQYF. The DNA sequence follows: TGCAGTGCTAGAGACGCGGGAGTCGGGGAGACCCAGTACTTC.